What follows are 25 T cell receptor beta chains derived from one specimen sequenced in a study of healthy donors' naive CD4 and CD8 T cells. Each TCR library used 500 ng of total RNA and a linear amplification protocol. One entry per CDR3 protein, called by TCRdb with MiXCR from the reads. The table lists roughly 200,000 distinct CDR3 sequences, about 76% of them singletons. Sequencing was performed on naive CD4+ and CD8+ T cells sorted from blood, pooled from several donors. These receptors all stem from a pool of human donors in good health; the sample pools cells from several healthy donors.

V gene TRBV11-2 combines with J gene TRBJ2-3; a possible D gene is TRBD1 (5 bases). This CDR3 has 15 residues. Germline CDR1 reads SGHAT; CDR2 reads FQNNGV. Trimming removed 5 bases at V and 0 bases at J, with 12 bases between. CDR3 protein: CASSLGLLSTDTQYF. Here the CDR3 DNA reads TGTGCCAGCAGCCTGGGGCTCCTTAGCACAGATACGCAGTATTTT.

The V call is TRBV19, the J call TRBJ2-3; 7 bases line up with TRBD2. The V gene's germline CDR1 is LNHDA and CDR2 SQIVND (reference sequence). After removal of 4 bases from V and 7 bases from J, the junction contained 11 bases not matched to a gene. This CDR3 is built from 15 residues. CDR3 DNA sequence: TGTGCCAGTAGTAGGGGCGGGAGCGGCGATAATACGCAGTATTTT. This translates into CASSRGGSGDNTQYF.

This chain links TRBV29-1 with TRBJ2-3, with a weak D call TRBD2 (6 bases). Per germline, CDR1 SQVTM and CDR2 ANQGSEA. V gave up 6 bases and J gave up 6 bases, with 16 bases separating them. The CDR3 extends over 13 amino acids. The CDR3 DNA reads TGCAGCGTGGGATCTAGACTAGATGATACGCAGTATTTT. It encodes CSVGSRLDDTQYF.

The chain couples TRBV6-2 or TRBV6-3 to TRBJ1-1; TRBD1 aligns across 12 bases. This CDR3 has 15 residues. CDR1 is MNHEY and CDR2 is SVGEGT in the germline V gene. Trimming removed 7 bases from V and 11 bases from J; junction bases left unmatched: 14. CDR3 region: CASTTTGTGGGGAFF. CDR3 sequence (DNA): TGTGCCAGCACGACGACCGGGACAGGGGGCGGAGGCGCTTTCTTT.

This clonotype was seen only once. V gene TRBV12-3 or TRBV12-4 combines with J gene TRBJ2-1; tentative D call: TRBD1 (6 bases). V lost 2 bases and J lost 7, with 12 bases in between. This CDR3 contains 14 residues. In DNA, the CDR3 is TGTGCCAGCAGTTTACCAGGGGAGTGGAATGAGCAGTTCTTC. Residues: CASSLPGEWNEQFF.

The CDR3 DNA is TGTGCCTGGGTCGAGACTAGCGCGTTCGGTGAGCAGTTCTTC. It encodes CAWVETSAFGEQFF. The chain combines TRBV30 with TRBJ2-1; TRBD2 agrees at 8 bases. Germline lookup yields CDR1 GTSNPN and CDR2 SVGIG (reference sequence). The V segment lost 5 bases and the J segment 9 bases; nucleotides outside the gene matches: 12. CDR3 length: 14 amino acids.

The V call is TRBV14, the J call TRBJ1-2, with no clear D. Germline V gene data show CDR1 as SGHDN and CDR2 as FVKESK. This CDR3 spans 16 amino acids. Trimming left V 4 bases short and J 4 bases short, with 19 bases between. This chain's CDR3 is CASSRSWARDGYGYTF. In nucleotides, the CDR3 is TGTGCCAGCAGCCGATCTTGGGCCAGAGACGGCTATGGCTACACCTTC.

The genes are TRBV29-1 and TRBJ2-1, with D perhaps matching TRBD1 or TRBD2 (5 bases each). This CDR3 is 14 amino acids long. V lost 4 bases, J lost 3 bases, and 13 bases lay in between. The germline V gene encodes CDR1 SQVTM and CDR2 ANQGSEA. In nucleotides, the CDR3 is TGCAGCGTTGTCCGGGGCGAAGGCTACAATGAGCAGTTCTTC. Protein sequence: CSVVRGEGYNEQFF.

The chain couples TRBV27 to TRBJ2-7; TRBD2 matches 7 bases. Losses at the gene ends were 5 bases for V and 2 bases for J; bases not matched to a gene: 9. Germline V gene sequence: CDR1 MNHEY, CDR2 SMNVEV (reference sequence). This CDR3 is 15 amino acids long. Here the CDR3 DNA reads TGTGCCAGCAGTCTCCAGCGAGCGGGAACCTACGAGCAGTACTTC. This gives the protein CASSLQRAGTYEQYF.

The rearrangement links TRBV19 to TRBJ1-6; 10 bases line up with TRBD1. Germline V gene sequence: CDR1 LNHDA, CDR2 SQIVND (reference sequence). This CDR3 contains 14 residues. V lost 4 bases to trimming and J lost 10 bases; unmatched junction nucleotides: 4. The CDR3 DNA follows: TGTGCCAGTAGTACGGGACAGGGGAGCTCACCCCTCCACTTT. This gives the protein CASSTGQGSSPLHF.

This chain joins TRBV5-4 and TRBJ1-6; D ambiguous. Germline assignment: CDR1 SGHNT and CDR2 YYREEE (reference sequence). Trimming took off 4 bases at V and 5 bases at J, with 10 bases between the two ends. This CDR3 is built from 14 residues. DNA of the CDR3: TGTGCCAGCAGCCCCAGACAAGATAATTCACCCCTCCACTTT. Translated: CASSPRQDNSPLHF.

V usage is TRBV6-1 and J usage is TRBJ2-7; 7 bases fit TRBD1. Germline CDR1 and CDR2: MNHNS and SASEGT. The CDR3 has 15 amino acids. Trimming cost V 0 bases and J 1 base; bases outside gene matches: 3. The CDR3 nucleotides read TGTGCCAGCAGTGAAGCAGGGGGCCTATCCTACGAGCAGTACTTC. Amino acid sequence: CASSEAGGLSYEQYF.

This sequence joins TRBV6-5 and TRBJ2-1, with D perhaps TRBD1 (6 bases). Germline V CDR1 and CDR2: MNHEY, SVGAGI. Trimming stripped 6 bases from V and 10 bases from J, with 13 bases between. The CDR3 is made up of 12 amino acids. The DNA of the CDR3 is TGTGCCAGCAGCAGGGGCGCAGAGGAGCAGTTCTTC. It translates to CASSRGAEEQFF.

A few counts support this clonotype. Compared with germline, one end of the junction differs, possibly owing to a read error. The gene calls are TRBV15 and TRBJ2-5; D is undetermined. The CDR3 spans 15 residues. Germline loops: CDR1 LNHNV, CDR2 YYDKDF (reference sequence). CDR3 protein: CATSRVRNGQVTQYF. CDR3 DNA: TGTGCCACCAGCAGAGTTCGGAACGGCCAAGTGACCCAGTACTTC.

J is TRBJ2-2 and V is TRBV7-9; D unresolved. V was cut by 4 bases and J by 5 bases, with 14 bases left in between. This CDR3 spans 15 amino acids. Per the germline V gene, CDR1 is SEHNR and CDR2 is FQNEAQ (reference sequence). The CDR3 DNA sequence: TGTGCCAGCAGCTCCGGGTTCACCTTTACCGGGGAGCTGTTTTTT. This gives the protein CASSSGFTFTGELFF.

This chain uses TRBV18 with TRBJ2-6; D could derive from TRBD1 or TRBD2 (5 bases each). Per the germline V gene, CDR1 is KGHSH and CDR2 is LQKENI. CDR3 size: 18 residues. V was clipped by 5 bases and J by 0 bases, with 17 bases between them. The CDR3 region is CASSSGTILSSGANVLTF. The CDR3 DNA sequence: TGTGCCAGCTCATCGGGGACCATCCTAAGCTCTGGGGCCAACGTCCTGACTTTC.

The chain has TRBV12-3 or TRBV12-4 and TRBJ2-7, with D possibly called TRBD1 or TRBD2 (5 bases each). The CDR3 totals 14 residues. Trimming shortened V by 0 bases and J by 3 bases, and 9 bases separated the two germline ends. CDR3: CASSLAARGYEQYF. As DNA, the CDR3 is TGTGCCAGCAGTTTAGCCGCGAGGGGCTACGAGCAGTACTTC.

The chain couples TRBV2 to TRBJ1-1; D gene unclear. V was shortened by 5 bases and J by 0 bases, with 13 bases between the two germline ends. This CDR3 spans 15 amino acids. CDR1 and CDR2 (germline): SNHLY, FYNNEI. The CDR3 loop reads CASSNPGGVNTEAFF. As DNA, the CDR3 is TGTGCCAGCAGTAACCCGGGAGGAGTGAACACTGAAGCTTTCTTT.

The rearrangement joins TRBV6-5 to TRBJ1-6; D remains ambiguous. Germline-derived CDR1 and CDR2 are MNHEY and SVGAGI. Trimming shortened V by 0 bases and J by 10 bases, and 4 bases separated the two germline ends. This CDR3 contains 12 residues. DNA of the CDR3: TGTGCCAGCAGTTACTCCGCCTCACCCCTCCACTTT. It translates to CASSYSASPLHF.

This clonotype was picked up a small number of times. V is TRBV19 and J is TRBJ1-5, with D hard to call. The germline V gene has CDR1 LNHDA and CDR2 SQIVND (reference sequence). Trimming left V 8 bases short and J 0 bases short, with 14 bases between. The CDR3 runs to 15 residues. The CDR3 nucleotides are TGTGCCAGTCACGTCTACGGTGCTAGCAATCAGCCCCAGCATTTT. Its translation is CASHVYGASNQPQHF.

V is TRBV11-2 and J is TRBJ1-5; no reliable D call. V was trimmed by 5 bases and J by 3 bases, leaving 14 bases between them. This CDR3 spans 15 amino acids. CDR1 and CDR2 (germline): SGHAT, FQNNGV. The CDR3 here is CASSPGGLLNQPQHF. In DNA form, the CDR3 reads TGTGCCAGCAGCCCCGGCGGACTTCTCAATCAGCCCCAGCATTTT.

The chain combines TRBV5-4 with TRBJ2-7, with D tentatively TRBD2 (6 bases). The CDR3 is 14 residues long. Trimming took off 4 bases at V and 7 bases at J, with 18 bases between the two ends. Germline CDR1 and CDR2: SGHNT and YYREEE (reference sequence). CDR3 bases: TGTGCCAGCAGCCCGGGACTCACGTCGTGGGAGCAGTACTTC. Its protein is CASSPGLTSWEQYF.

This sequence joins TRBV27 and TRBJ2-7; D gene uncertain. The CDR3 is made up of 14 amino acids. Germline values: CDR1 MNHEY, CDR2 SMNVEV (reference sequence). V gave up 5 bases and J gave up 4 bases, with 15 bases separating them. CDR3 sequence reads: CASSPDPNRYEQYF. CDR3 DNA sequence: TGTGCCAGCAGTCCGGACCCTAATAGGTACGAGCAGTACTTC.

In its sample, this clonotype was seen a few times. The rearrangement joins TRBV7-9 to TRBJ1-2; no definite D call. The V gene lost 7 bases and the J gene lost 4 bases, with 16 bases spanning the gap. Germline CDR1 reads SEHNR; CDR2 reads FQNEAQ (reference sequence). The CDR3 runs to 14 residues. The CDR3 DNA reads TGTGCCAGCACACCAGCTCGGGATCCCTATGGCTACACCTTC. Its protein is CASTPARDPYGYTF.

This sequence joins TRBV2 and TRBJ2-7; no clear D gene. V was trimmed by 5 bases and J by 0 bases, leaving 20 bases between them. This CDR3 has 17 amino acids. Germline assignment: CDR1 SNHLY and CDR2 FYNNEI. The CDR3 nucleotides read TGTGCCAGCAGTAAAGACCGTTCCAATTCGGTCTCCTACGAGCAGTACTTC. This encodes CASSKDRSNSVSYEQYF.